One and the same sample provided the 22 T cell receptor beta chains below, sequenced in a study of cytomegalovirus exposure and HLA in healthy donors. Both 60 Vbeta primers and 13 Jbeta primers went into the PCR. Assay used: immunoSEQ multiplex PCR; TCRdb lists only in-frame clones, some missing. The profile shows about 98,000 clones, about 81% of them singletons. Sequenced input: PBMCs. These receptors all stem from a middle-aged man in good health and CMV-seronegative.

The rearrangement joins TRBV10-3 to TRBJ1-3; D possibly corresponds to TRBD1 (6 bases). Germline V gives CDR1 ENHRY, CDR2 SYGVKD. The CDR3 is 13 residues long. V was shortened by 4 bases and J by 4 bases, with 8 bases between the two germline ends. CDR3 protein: CAISAGVGNTIYF. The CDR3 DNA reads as TGTGCCATCAGTGCAGGGGTCGGAAACACCATATATTTT.

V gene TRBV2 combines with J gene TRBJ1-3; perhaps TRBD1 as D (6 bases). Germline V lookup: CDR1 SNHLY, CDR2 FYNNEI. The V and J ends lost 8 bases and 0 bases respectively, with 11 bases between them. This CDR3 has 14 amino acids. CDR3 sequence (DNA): TGTGCCAGCGAGACAGGACCCTCTGGAAACACCATATATTTT. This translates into CASETGPSGNTIYF.

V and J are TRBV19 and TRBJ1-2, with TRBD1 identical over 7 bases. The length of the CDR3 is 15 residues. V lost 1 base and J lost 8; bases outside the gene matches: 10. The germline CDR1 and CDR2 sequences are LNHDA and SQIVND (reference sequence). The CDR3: CASSIGTGALSGYTF. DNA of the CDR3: TGTGCCAGTAGTATAGGCACAGGGGCCCTTAGCGGCTACACCTTC.

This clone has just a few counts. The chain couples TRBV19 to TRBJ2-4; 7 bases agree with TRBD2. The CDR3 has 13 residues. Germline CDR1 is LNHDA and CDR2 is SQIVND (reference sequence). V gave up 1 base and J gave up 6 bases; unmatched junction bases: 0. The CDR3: CASSIAGGNIQYF. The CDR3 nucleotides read TGTGCCAGTAGTATAGCGGGGGGAAACATTCAGTACTTC.

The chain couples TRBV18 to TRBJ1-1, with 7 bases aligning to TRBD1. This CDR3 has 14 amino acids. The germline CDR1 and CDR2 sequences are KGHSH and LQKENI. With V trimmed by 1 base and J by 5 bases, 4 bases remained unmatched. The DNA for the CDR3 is TGTGCCAGCTCACCACTCAGGGGGGAAACTGAAGCTTTCTTT. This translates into CASSPLRGETEAFF. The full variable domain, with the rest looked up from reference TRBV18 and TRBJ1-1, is NAGVMQNPRHLVRRRGQEARLRCSPMKGHSHVYWYRQLPEEGLKFMVYLQKENIIDESGMPKERFSAEFPKEGPSILRIQQVVRGDSAAYFCASSPLRGETEAFFGQGTRLTVV.

The CDR3 nucleotides are TGCGCCAGCAGCCAAGATCTAGGCATGAACACTGAAGCTTTCTTT. Protein: CASSQDLGMNTEAFF. V gene TRBV4-3 combines with J gene TRBJ1-1, with D unresolved. The CDR3 totals 15 residues. CDR1 and CDR2 (germline): LGHNA, YSLEER. Between the trimmed V and J ends, which lost 0 bases and 0 bases, there was a span of 8 bases.

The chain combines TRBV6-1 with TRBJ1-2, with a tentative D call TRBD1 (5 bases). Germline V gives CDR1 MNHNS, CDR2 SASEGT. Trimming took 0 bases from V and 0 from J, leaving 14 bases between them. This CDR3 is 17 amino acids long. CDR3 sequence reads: CASSEALVTAANYGYTF. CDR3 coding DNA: TGTGCCAGCAGTGAAGCGCTTGTGACAGCAGCTAACTATGGCTACACCTTC.

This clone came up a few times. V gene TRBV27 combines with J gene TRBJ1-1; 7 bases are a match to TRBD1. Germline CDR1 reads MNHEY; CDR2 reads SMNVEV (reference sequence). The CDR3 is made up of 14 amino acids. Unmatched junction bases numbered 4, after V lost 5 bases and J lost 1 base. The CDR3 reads CASSRDSWNTEAFF. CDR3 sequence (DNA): TGTGCCAGCAGTCGGGACAGCTGGAACACTGAAGCTTTCTTT.

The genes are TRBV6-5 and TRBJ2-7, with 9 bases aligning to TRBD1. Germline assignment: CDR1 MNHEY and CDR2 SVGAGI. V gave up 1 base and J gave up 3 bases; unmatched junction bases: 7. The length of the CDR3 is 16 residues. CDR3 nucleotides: TGTGCCAGCAGTTACTACGAACCGGGACAGGGCTACGAGCAGTACTTC. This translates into CASSYYEPGQGYEQYF.

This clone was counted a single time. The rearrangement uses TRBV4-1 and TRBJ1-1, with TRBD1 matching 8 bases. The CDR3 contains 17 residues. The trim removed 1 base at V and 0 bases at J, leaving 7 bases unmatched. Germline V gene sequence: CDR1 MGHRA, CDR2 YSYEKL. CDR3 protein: CASSQVRTGRLNTEAFF. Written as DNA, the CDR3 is TGCGCCAGCAGCCAAGTTCGGACAGGGCGGTTGAACACTGAAGCTTTCTTT.

The CDR3 DNA follows: TGCGCCAGCAGCGTCCGGGACTCTACGTTTGCTGAAGCTTTCTTT. Translation: CASSVRDSTFAEAFF. The chain recombines TRBV5-1 with TRBJ1-1; tentatively, D is TRBD1 (5 bases). The CDR3 runs 15 residues. With 4 bases removed from V and 6 bases from J, the gap between germline ends came to 19 bases. The germline V gene has CDR1 SGHRS and CDR2 YFSETQ. Looking up the rest from reference TRBV5-1 and TRBJ1-1 gives the full variable domain: KAGVTQTPRYLIKTRGQQVTLSCSPISGHRSVSWYQQTPGQGLQFLFEYFSETQRNKGNFPGRFSGRQFSNSRSEMNVSTLELGDSALYLCASSVRDSTFAEAFFGQGTRLTVV.

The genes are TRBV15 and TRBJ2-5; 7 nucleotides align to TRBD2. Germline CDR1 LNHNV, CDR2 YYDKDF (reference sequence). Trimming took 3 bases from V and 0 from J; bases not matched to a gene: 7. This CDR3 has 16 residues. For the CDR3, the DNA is TGTGCCACCAGCAGGTGGCGGGGACTAAACCAAGAGACCCAGTACTTC. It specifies CATSRWRGLNQETQYF.

The CDR3 protein is CASSLRGQNNSPLHF. CDR3 DNA sequence: TGTGCCAGCAGCTTAAGGGGACAGAATAATTCACCCCTCCACTTT. The chain has TRBV7-3 and TRBJ1-6; 7 positions agree with TRBD1. The CDR3 has 15 residues. J gave up 5 bases and V 1 base, and 2 bases lay outside the gene matches. Germline assignment: CDR1 SGHTA and CDR2 FQGTGA.

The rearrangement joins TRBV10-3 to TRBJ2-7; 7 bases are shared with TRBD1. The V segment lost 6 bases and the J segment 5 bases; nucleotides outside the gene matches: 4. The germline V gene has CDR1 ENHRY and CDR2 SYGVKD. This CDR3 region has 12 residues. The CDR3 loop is CAIRRTGDEQYF. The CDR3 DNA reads TGTGCCATCAGGCGAACAGGGGACGAGCAGTACTTC.

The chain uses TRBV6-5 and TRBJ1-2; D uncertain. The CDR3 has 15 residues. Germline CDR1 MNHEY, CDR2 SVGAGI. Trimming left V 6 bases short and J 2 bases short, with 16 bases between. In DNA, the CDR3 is TGTGCCAGCAGGGACTCTGGAACCCAAAACTATGGCTACACCTTC. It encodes CASRDSGTQNYGYTF.

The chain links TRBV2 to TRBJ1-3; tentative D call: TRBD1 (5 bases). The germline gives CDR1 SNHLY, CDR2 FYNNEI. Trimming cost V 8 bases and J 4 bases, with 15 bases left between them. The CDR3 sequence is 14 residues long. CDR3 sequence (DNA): TGTGCCAGCCTACCCGGGGCGGGAGGAAACACCATATATTTT. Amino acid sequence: CASLPGAGGNTIYF.

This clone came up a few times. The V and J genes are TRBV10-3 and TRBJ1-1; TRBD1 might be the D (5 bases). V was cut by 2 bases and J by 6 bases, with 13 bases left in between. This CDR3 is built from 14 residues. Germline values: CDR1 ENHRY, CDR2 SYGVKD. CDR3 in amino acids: CAISEGASFSEAFF. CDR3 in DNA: TGTGCCATCAGTGAGGGGGCATCATTTTCTGAAGCTTTCTTT.

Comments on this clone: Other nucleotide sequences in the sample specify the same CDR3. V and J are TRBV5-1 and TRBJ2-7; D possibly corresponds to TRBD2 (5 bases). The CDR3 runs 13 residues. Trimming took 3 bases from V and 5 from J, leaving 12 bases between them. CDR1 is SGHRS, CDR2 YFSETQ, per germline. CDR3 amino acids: CASSYSEKNEQYF. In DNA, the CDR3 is TGCGCCAGCAGCTATAGCGAAAAAAACGAGCAGTACTTC.

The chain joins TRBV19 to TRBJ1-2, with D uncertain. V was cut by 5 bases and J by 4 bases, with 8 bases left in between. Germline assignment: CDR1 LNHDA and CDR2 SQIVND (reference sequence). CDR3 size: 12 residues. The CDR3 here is CASSQALYGYTF. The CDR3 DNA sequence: TGTGCCAGTAGTCAGGCGCTCTATGGCTACACCTTC.

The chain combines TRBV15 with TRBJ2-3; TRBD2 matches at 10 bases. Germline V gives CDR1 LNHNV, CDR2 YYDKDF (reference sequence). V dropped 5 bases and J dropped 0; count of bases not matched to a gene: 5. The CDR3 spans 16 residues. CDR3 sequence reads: CATSGGLASSTDTQYF. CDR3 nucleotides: TGTGCCACCAGCGGGGGACTAGCGAGTAGCACAGATACGCAGTATTTT. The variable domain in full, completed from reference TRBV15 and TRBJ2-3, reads DAMVIQNPRYQVTQFGKPVTLSCSQTLNHNVMYWYQQKSSQAPKLLFHYYDKDFNNEADTPDNFQSRRPNTSFCFLDIRSPGLGDTAMYLCATSGGLASSTDTQYFGPGTRLTVL.

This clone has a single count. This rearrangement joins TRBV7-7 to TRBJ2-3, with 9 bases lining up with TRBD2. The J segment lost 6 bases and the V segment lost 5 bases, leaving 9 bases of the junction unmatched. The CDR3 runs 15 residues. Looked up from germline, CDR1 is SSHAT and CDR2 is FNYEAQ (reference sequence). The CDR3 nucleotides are TGTGCCAGCAGCCCCCTAGCGGGATCTGTGGATACGCAGTATTTT. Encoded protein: CASSPLAGSVDTQYF.

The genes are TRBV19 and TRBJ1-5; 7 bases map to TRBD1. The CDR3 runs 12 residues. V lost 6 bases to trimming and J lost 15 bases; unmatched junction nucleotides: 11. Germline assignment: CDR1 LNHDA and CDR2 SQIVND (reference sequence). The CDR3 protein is CASRLNRGPMHF. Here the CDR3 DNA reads TGTGCCAGTAGACTAAACAGGGGCCCAATGCATTTT. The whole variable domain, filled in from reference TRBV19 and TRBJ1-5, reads DGGITQSPKYLFRKEGQNVTLSCEQNLNHDAMYWYRQDPGQGLRLIYYSQIVNDFQKGDIAEGYSVSREKKESFPLTVTSAQKNPTAFYLCASRLNRGPMHFGDGTRLSIL.